This entry describes one T cell receptor (beta chain). This specimen belongs to a study of blood T cell repertoires in COVID-19. Study at large: T cells, B-cell-depleted T cells, or PBMCs supplied cDNA or gDNA.

Clones were sequenced by immunoSEQ multiplex PCR, and TCRdb holds only the in-frame ones, with some missing. The table lists approximately 140,000 clones, roughly 80% of them singletons. V shed 6 bases and J shed 9 bases, with 12 bases lying between them. Germline values: CDR1 GTSNPN, CDR2 SVGIG (reference sequence). This CDR3 is built from 10 residues. This sequence joins TRBV30 and TRBJ2-7; TRBD1 is a possible D gene (6 bases). The sample taken for sequencing was peripheral blood. This clonotype was sampled from a man aged 55 to 70 with acute or convalescent COVID-19. The CDR3 region is CACGPQGQYF. The CDR3 DNA reads TGTGCCTGCGGACCACAGGGGCAGTACTTC.